The next 16 T cell receptor beta chains were all read from a single sample in a study of OX40 agonist ivuxolimab in advanced cancers. Assay: immunoSEQ multiplex PCR; the TCRdb copy retains only in-frame clones and omits some. The data contain 95,000 or so clones, roughly 94% of them seen just once; the ten biggest clones take up 0.51%. This sample comprised CD4+ or CD8+ T cells sorted from blood, obtained in a trial of the OX40 agonist ivuxolimab. These receptor sequences come from an adult with an advanced solid tumor such as melanoma, head and neck, liver or kidney cancer.

This clone was counted a few times. This chain connects TRBV18 to TRBJ1-2; D possibly corresponds to TRBD1 (6 bases). The CDR3 loop spans 13 amino acids. Germline values: CDR1 KGHSH, CDR2 LQKENI. V lost 5 bases and J lost 8, with 15 bases in between. The CDR3 bases are TGTGCCAGCTCAGCAGGGGACCTCGGGGGCTACACCTTC. Its protein product is CASSAGDLGGYTF.

The chain has TRBV7-2 and TRBJ1-2, with D perhaps TRBD1 (6 bases). The length of the CDR3 is 13 residues. Germline V gene sequence: CDR1 SGHTA, CDR2 FQGNSA. V was cut by 5 bases and J by 2 bases, with 9 bases left in between. Written as DNA, the CDR3 is TGTGCCAGCAGCACCGACAGGAACTATGGCTACACCTTC. Its protein is CASSTDRNYGYTF.

Of note for this clone: Different DNA sequences within this sample yield the same CDR3. The chain is built from TRBV30 and TRBJ1-1; the D gene is possibly TRBD1 (5 bases). The V end was cut by 5 bases, the J end by 4 bases, with 11 bases between. Germline values: CDR1 GTSNPN, CDR2 SVGIG (reference sequence). The CDR3 loop spans 12 amino acids. This CDR3 is CAWGGGGTEAFF. CDR3 DNA sequence: TGTGCCTGGGGTGGGGGTGGCACTGAAGCTTTCTTT.

The rearrangement joins TRBV11-2 to TRBJ2-1, with 11 bases matching TRBD2. Germline V gene sequence: CDR1 SGHAT, CDR2 FQNNGV. The CDR3 has 17 residues. Germline trimming cut 5 bases from V and 5 bases from J; bases unmatched to any gene: 11. The CDR3 here is CASSPSDLGLADNEQFF. CDR3 nucleotide sequence: TGTGCCAGCAGCCCATCCGACCTGGGACTAGCGGACAATGAGCAGTTCTTC.

V gene TRBV7-2 combines with J gene TRBJ1-4; D unresolved. Trimming cost V 3 bases and J 4 bases, with 6 bases left between them. The CDR3 sequence is 13 residues long. Germline CDR1 reads SGHTA; CDR2 reads FQGNSA. Here the CDR3 reads CASSFRVNEKLFF. The CDR3 DNA reads TGTGCCAGCAGCTTCCGAGTTAATGAAAAACTGTTTTTT. Together with reference TRBV7-2 and TRBJ1-4, the CDR3 gives the full variable domain: GAGVSQSPSNKVTEKGKDVELRCDPISGHTALYWYRQSLGQGLEFLIYFQGNSAPDKSGLPSDRFSAERTGGSVSTLTIQRTQQEDSAVYLCASSFRVNEKLFFGSGTQLSVL.

Details on this clone: The DNA is omitted, as the CDR3 cannot be located on it reliably, and the CDR3 follows TCRdb's listing. The chain combines TRBV21-1 with TRBJ2-3. TRBV21-1 is a pseudogene segment. A total of 13 residues make up the CDR3, ends included. CDR3 in amino acids: CASSYGCRWTQYF.

The rearrangement joins TRBV27 to TRBJ2-3, with D possibly being TRBD2 (5 bases). The V end lost 2 bases, the J end lost 6 bases, and 18 bases lay between the germline ends. The CDR3 sequence is 16 residues long. Germline assignment: CDR1 MNHEY and CDR2 SMNVEV (reference sequence). As DNA, the CDR3 is TGTGCCAGCAGTTTACGCTCCGGGCCGGGAACCGATACGCAGTATTTT. This gives the protein CASSLRSGPGTDTQYF.

This clone has only one observation. The chain employs TRBV30 and TRBJ1-2, with D perhaps TRBD1 (5 bases). Germline V gives CDR1 GTSNPN, CDR2 SVGIG (reference sequence). The CDR3 length is 16 residues. The germline V and J ends were trimmed by 2 bases and 0 bases, with 16 bases remaining between them. Here the CDR3 reads CAWSSWGGRANYGYTF. Here the CDR3 DNA reads TGTGCCTGGAGTTCGTGGGGGGGAAGAGCTAACTATGGCTACACCTTC.

The chain joins TRBV18 to TRBJ2-6, with TRBD1 identical over 8 bases. The germline CDR1 and CDR2 sequences are KGHSH and LQKENI. The V segment lost 3 bases and the J segment 2 bases; nucleotides outside the gene matches: 3. The CDR3 is 16 amino acids. The CDR3: CASSPDRVAGANVLTF. For the CDR3, the DNA is TGTGCCAGCTCACCGGACAGGGTAGCTGGGGCCAACGTCCTGACTTTC. The full variable domain, in which reference TRBV18 and TRBJ2-6 provide the parts outside the CDR3, is NAGVMQNPRHLVRRRGQEARLRCSPMKGHSHVYWYRQLPEEGLKFMVYLQKENIIDESGMPKERFSAEFPKEGPSILRIQQVVRGDSAAYFCASSPDRVAGANVLTFGAGSRLTVL.

This clone was seen once. This chain joins TRBV6-6 and TRBJ1-2; no reliable D call. Per the germline V gene, CDR1 is MNHNY and CDR2 is SVGAGI (reference sequence). Trimming removed 5 bases from V and 4 bases from J, with 11 bases in between. The CDR3 sequence is 13 residues long. CDR3 bases: TGTGCCAGCAGTCCCCCGGACGTCTATGGCTACACCTTC. Protein sequence: CASSPPDVYGYTF.

The V and J genes are TRBV19 and TRBJ1-2, with D unresolved. This CDR3 is 13 amino acids long. CDR1 is LNHDA, CDR2 SQIVND, per germline (reference sequence). Between the trimmed V and J ends, which lost 8 bases and 2 bases, there was a span of 12 bases. CDR3 sequence: CASRTERNYGYTF. CDR3 nucleotide sequence: TGTGCCAGTCGGACTGAGCGAAACTATGGCTACACCTTC.

V usage is TRBV30 and J usage is TRBJ1-4; D call uncertain. Trimming took off 2 bases at V and 11 bases at J, with 18 bases between the two ends. CDR3 length equals 14 residues. Germline assignment: CDR1 GTSNPN and CDR2 SVGIG (reference sequence). CDR3 nucleotide sequence: TGTGCCTGGAGTCCCCCCCGGGAGCAACTTAAACTGTTTTTT. Translating it yields CAWSPPREQLKLFF.

The V call is TRBV30, the J call TRBJ1-1; D gene ambiguous. Germline lookup yields CDR1 GTSNPN and CDR2 SVGIG (reference sequence). Trimming shortened V by 5 bases and J by 0 bases, and 13 bases separated the two germline ends. The CDR3 spans 14 residues. The CDR3 nucleotides read TGTGCCTGGGAGCCCGGGAGCATGAACACTGAAGCTTTCTTT. Its translation: CAWEPGSMNTEAFF. Filled out from reference TRBV30 and TRBJ1-1, the complete variable domain reads SQTIHQWPATLVQPVGSPLSLECTVEGTSNPNLYWYRQAAGRGLQLLFYSVGIGQISSEVPQNLSASRPQDRQFILSSKKLLLSDSGFYLCAWEPGSMNTEAFFGQGTRLTVV.

The chain combines TRBV9 with TRBJ2-3; 12 bases are a match to TRBD1. This CDR3 contains 15 residues. Germline-derived CDR1 and CDR2 are SGDLS and YYNGEE. With V trimmed by 4 bases and J by 5 bases, 5 bases remained unmatched. CDR3 sequence reads: CASSWGQGAGDTQYF. CDR3 nucleotide sequence: TGTGCCAGCAGCTGGGGACAGGGGGCTGGAGATACGCAGTATTTT.

V and J are TRBV30 and TRBJ2-5; no reliable D call. The CDR3 contains 12 residues. In germline, CDR1 is GTSNPN, CDR2 SVGIG (reference sequence). V lost 1 base, J lost 4 bases, and 7 bases lay in between. DNA for the CDR3: TGTGCCTGGAGTGGACGGATAGAGACCCAGTACTTC. This codes for CAWSGRIETQYF.

The V gene is TRBV11-2, the J gene TRBJ2-1, with 7 bases identical to TRBD2. In germline, CDR1 is SGHAT, CDR2 FQNNGV. CDR3 length: 15 amino acids. The V gene end was trimmed by 1 base and the J gene end by 3 bases; junction bases not matched to a gene: 3. Here the CDR3 reads CASSLGTRIYNEQFF. The CDR3 coding sequence is TGTGCCAGCAGCTTAGGGACTAGAATCTACAATGAGCAGTTCTTC.